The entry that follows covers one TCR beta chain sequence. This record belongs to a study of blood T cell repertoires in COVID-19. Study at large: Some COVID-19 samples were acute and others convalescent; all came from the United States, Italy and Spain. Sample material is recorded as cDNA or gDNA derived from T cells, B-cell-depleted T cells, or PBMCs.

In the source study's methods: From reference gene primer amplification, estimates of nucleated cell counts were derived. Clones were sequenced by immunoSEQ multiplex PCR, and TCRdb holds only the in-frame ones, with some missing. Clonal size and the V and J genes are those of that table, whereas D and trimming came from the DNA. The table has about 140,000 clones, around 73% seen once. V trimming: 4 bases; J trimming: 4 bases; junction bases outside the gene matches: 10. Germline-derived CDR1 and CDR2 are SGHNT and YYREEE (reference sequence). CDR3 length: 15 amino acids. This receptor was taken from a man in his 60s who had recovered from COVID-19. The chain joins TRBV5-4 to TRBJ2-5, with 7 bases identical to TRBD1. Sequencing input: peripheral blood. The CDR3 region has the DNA TGTGCCAGCAGCGCCGACCCCGGGACAGCAGAGACCCAGTACTTC. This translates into CASSADPGTAETQYF.